This T cell receptor (beta chain) was observed in a study of cytomegalovirus exposure and HLA in healthy donors. Turning to the study itself: In an early release, HLA-typed donors contributed tens of millions of unique TCR sequences.

The PCR had 60 Vbeta and 13 Jbeta primers. TCRdb keeps only in-frame clones here, not all; method: immunoSEQ multiplex PCR. The sample consists of 90,000 to 120,000 clones, around 80% of them appearing once. A few counts support this clone. The antigen remains unidentified. The CDR3 runs 14 residues. Losses at the gene ends were 8 bases for V and 0 bases for J; bases not matched to a gene: 4. The germline CDR1 and CDR2 sequences are LNHDA and SQIVND (reference sequence). Points from the study as a whole: A few V segments could not be told apart, such as TRBV6-2 and TRBV6-3, and were left out. Analysis was carried out at a later point, and it linked a missense DCLRE1C variant to TCR beta V- and J-gene trimming.

Specimen: PBMCs. The chain couples TRBV19 to TRBJ1-1; 9 bases agree with TRBD1. The receptor was derived from a male donor in good health and CMV-seropositive. The CDR3 DNA reads as TGTGCCAGTGGGACAGGGAGGATGAACACTGAAGCTTTCTTT. Protein: CASGTGRMNTEAFF.